Listed below are T cell receptor beta chains from one sample, sequenced in a study of control samples from healthy donors and cancer patients. TCRdb's copy holds only in-frame clones and misses some; the assay was immunoSEQ multiplex PCR. Of 90,000 to 100,000 clones detected, approximately 90% appear once; the ten largest clones hold 3% to 4.5%. Material for sequencing was blood. The receptors were gathered from a woman younger than 35 in good health. The CDR3 runs from the conserved cysteine through the conserved F or W. The D gene is left open where the match is weak. Size values are once, few and many counts, or a class for expanded clones, and some rows have none.

abundance: NA
j_gene: TRBJ1-1
v_gene: TRBV19
d_gene: TRBD1
CDR3aa: CASANRGQEAFF
CDR3nt: TGTGCCAGTGCAAACAGGGGGCAAGAAGCTTTCTTT

abundance: once
j_gene: TRBJ1-6
v_gene: TRBV25-1
d_gene: NA
CDR3aa: CASSESPGFYSPLHF
CDR3nt: TGTGCCAGCAGTGAATCTCCAGGGTTCTATTCACCCCTCCACTTT

abundance: few
j_gene: TRBJ1-3
v_gene: TRBV7-8
d_gene: NA
CDR3aa: CASSPQGLGGNTIYF
CDR3nt: TGTGCCAGCAGCCCTCAGGGGTTGGGAGGAAACACCATATATTTT

abundance: NA
j_gene: TRBJ2-5
v_gene: TRBV6-5
d_gene: NA
CDR3aa: CASSRRTVQETQYF
CDR3nt: TGTGCCAGCAGCAGGCGGACAGTGCAAGAGACCCAGTACTTC

abundance: NA
j_gene: TRBJ2-6
v_gene: TRBV4-1
d_gene: NA
CDR3aa: CASSQYGPGANVLTF
CDR3nt: TGCGCCAGCAGCCAATACGGGCCCGGGGCCAACGTCCTGACTTTC

abundance: NA
j_gene: TRBJ1-2
v_gene: TRBV28
d_gene: TRBD1
CDR3aa: CASSSTGGSGYTF
CDR3nt: TGTGCCAGCAGTTCGACAGGGGGTAGCGGCTACACCTTC

abundance: NA
j_gene: TRBJ2-1
v_gene: TRBV6-5
d_gene: NA
CDR3aa: CASQGTSSYNEQFF
CDR3nt: TGTGCCAGCCAGGGTACGAGCTCCTACAATGAGCAGTTCTTC

abundance: NA
j_gene: TRBJ2-7
v_gene: TRBV5-1
d_gene: TRBD2
CDR3aa: CASSPGLAVNYEQYF
CDR3nt: TGCGCCAGCAGCCCGGGACTAGCGGTAAACTACGAGCAGTACTTC

abundance: NA
j_gene: TRBJ1-5
v_gene: TRBV2
d_gene: NA
CDR3aa: CASSPWGDSNQPQHF
CDR3nt: TGTGCCAGCAGCCCTTGGGGGGACAGCAATCAGCCCCAGCATTTT

abundance: NA
j_gene: TRBJ1-5
v_gene: TRBV27
d_gene: NA
CDR3aa: CASRERNQPQHF
CDR3nt: TGTGCCAGCAGGGAGCGGAATCAGCCCCAGCATTTT

abundance: NA
j_gene: TRBJ1-6
v_gene: TRBV6-1
d_gene: NA
CDR3aa: CASSEGPYDGPRNSPLHF
CDR3nt: TGTGCCAGCAGTGAAGGGCCATATGACGGTCCGCGAAATTCACCCCTCCACTTT

abundance: NA
j_gene: TRBJ1-4
v_gene: TRBV5-1
d_gene: TRBD1
CDR3aa: CASSLARGDRGPLDEKLFF
CDR3nt: TGCGCCAGCAGCTTGGCCAGGGGGGACAGGGGGCCATTGGATGAAAAACTGTTTTTT

abundance: NA
j_gene: TRBJ2-7
v_gene: TRBV12-3/TRBV12-4
d_gene: NA
CDR3aa: CASSSGQIYEQYF
CDR3nt: TGTGCCAGCAGTTCAGGACAGATCTACGAGCAGTACTTC

abundance: few
j_gene: TRBJ1-2
v_gene: TRBV2
d_gene: NA
CDR3aa: CASRVDDYGYTF
CDR3nt: TGTGCCAGCCGAGTTGACGATTATGGCTACACCTTC

abundance: NA
j_gene: TRBJ1-6
v_gene: TRBV27
d_gene: NA
CDR3aa: CASSLGGGNSPLHF
CDR3nt: TGTGCCAGCAGTTTAGGGGGCGGTAATTCACCCCTCCACTTT

abundance: NA
j_gene: TRBJ2-7
v_gene: TRBV6-5
d_gene: TRBD2
CDR3aa: CASKTSGGQEQYF
CDR3nt: TGTGCCAGCAAGACTAGCGGGGGGCAAGAGCAGTACTTC

abundance: NA
j_gene: TRBJ1-4
v_gene: TRBV4-1
d_gene: NA
CDR3aa: CASSQDGVESLATNEKLFF
CDR3nt: TGCGCCAGCAGCCAAGATGGTGTTGAGAGTCTTGCAACTAATGAAAAACTGTTTTTT

abundance: NA
j_gene: TRBJ1-1
v_gene: TRBV5-1
d_gene: NA
CDR3aa: CASSLVGFNRGGTEAFF
CDR3nt: TGCGCCAGCAGCTTGGTTGGCTTTAACAGAGGGGGCACTGAAGCTTTCTTT

abundance: NA
j_gene: TRBJ1-2
v_gene: TRBV12-2
d_gene: NA
CDR3aa: CASRPPLFTETGGGIYGYTF
CDR3nt: TGTGCAAGTCGCCCCCCGTTGTTCACTGAGACAGGGGGCGGGATCTATGGCTACACCTTC

abundance: NA
j_gene: TRBJ2-7
v_gene: TRBV21-1
d_gene: NA
CDR3aa: CASSKDEGPGRHYEQYF
CDR3nt: TGTGCCAGCAGCAAAGACGAAGGTCCGGGCAGACACTACGAGCAGTACTTC

abundance: once
j_gene: TRBJ1-5
v_gene: TRBV5-6
d_gene: NA
CDR3aa: CASSVGDQPQHF
CDR3nt: TGTGCCAGCAGTGTGGGGGATCAGCCCCAGCATTTT

abundance: few
j_gene: TRBJ2-1
v_gene: TRBV6-4
d_gene: TRBD2
CDR3aa: CASSETSGGNEQFF
CDR3nt: TGTGCCAGCAGTGAGACTAGCGGGGGCAATGAGCAGTTCTTC

abundance: NA
j_gene: TRBJ2-7
v_gene: TRBV5-6
d_gene: NA
CDR3aa: CASSYSYEQYF
CDR3nt: TGTGCCAGCAGTTACAGCTACGAGCAGTACTTC

abundance: NA
j_gene: TRBJ1-4
v_gene: TRBV28
d_gene: NA
CDR3aa: CASSLLGGLREKLFF
CDR3nt: TGTGCCAGCAGTTTATTGGGAGGGCTTCGTGAAAAACTGTTTTTT

abundance: few
j_gene: TRBJ1-2
v_gene: TRBV21-1
d_gene: NA
CDR3aa: CASSSAQGVGGYTF
CDR3nt: TGTGCCAGCAGCTCAGCACAGGGTGTAGGTGGCTACACCTTC

abundance: NA
j_gene: TRBJ1-1
v_gene: TRBV6-1
d_gene: NA
CDR3aa: CASSEKGGNTEAFF
CDR3nt: TGTGCCAGCAGTGAAAAGGGAGGGAACACTGAAGCTTTCTTT

abundance: NA
j_gene: TRBJ2-2
v_gene: TRBV10-3
d_gene: TRBD1
CDR3aa: CAITDMNTGQGAGELFF
CDR3nt: TGTGCCATCACAGACATGAATACGGGACAGGGCGCCGGGGAGCTGTTTTTT